This T cell receptor (beta chain) appears in the sequencing data of a study of blood T cell repertoires in COVID-19. Per the original data handling: Using reference gene primer amplification, nucleated cell counts were estimated. Libraries were prepared by immunoSEQ multiplex PCR; TCRdb keeps only in-frame clonotypes and omits some of them. V and J calls and clone size come straight from that table; D and trimming were deduced from the DNA. The sample includes fewer than 200,000 clones, 85% to 90% of them seen just once. V was trimmed by 10 bases and J by 3 bases, leaving 10 bases between them. Germline CDR1 reads ENHRY; CDR2 reads SYGVKD. The CDR3 runs 13 residues.

The chain is built from TRBV10-3 and TRBJ2-6; D possibly corresponds to TRBD2 (5 bases). The source is a man between 40 and 49 years old with active or convalescent COVID-19. Sequenced material: peripheral blood. This CDR3 is CATSGNGANVLTF. CDR3 nucleotides: TGTGCCACCTCCGGGAATGGGGCCAACGTCCTGACTTTC.